These 19 T cell receptor beta chains were sequenced from one sample in a study of early stage breast cancer tumors (dated by TCRdb to 2017 to 2019). The receptor library was made with the immunoSEQ multiplex PCR assay. The table comes from immuneACCESS by way of TCRdb, which keeps in-frame sequences with V and J called. Part of the clones is missing from these tables; in studies checked, under half for an unresolved V gene and the rest for unknown reasons. This sample gives about 28,000 clones in total; about 59% of them show up just once. The biggest ten clones account for roughly 8% of the sample. Specimen: breast tumor tissue. These TCRs come from a person aged 50 to 59 with breast cancer.

This clone was observed a handful of times. This sequence joins TRBV6-5 and TRBJ2-7; tentative D call: TRBD2 (6 bases). The ends were cut back, 1 base at V and 7 bases at J, with 11 bases in the middle. Germline values: CDR1 MNHEY, CDR2 SVGAGI. CDR3 length equals 13 residues. CDR3 protein: CASSYLEGGEQYF. DNA for the CDR3: TGTGCCAGCAGTTACTTGGAGGGCGGGGAGCAGTACTTC.

The chain carries TRBV30 and TRBJ2-5, with 9 bases fitting TRBD2. The CDR3 spans 12 residues. Germline V gene sequence: CDR1 GTSNPN, CDR2 SVGIG (reference sequence). CDR3 coding DNA: TGTTCGACGGGACTAGCAACGGAGACCCAGTACTTC. Its protein is CSTGLATETQYF.

This sequence joins TRBV5-1 and TRBJ2-1, with 7 positions matching TRBD2. CDR1 is SGHRS, CDR2 YFSETQ, per germline. This CDR3 spans 16 amino acids. Unmatched junction bases numbered 3, after V lost 0 bases and J lost 0 bases. The CDR3 loop reads CASSLEASGSYNEQFF. The CDR3 bases are TGCGCCAGCAGCTTGGAGGCTAGCGGCTCCTACAATGAGCAGTTCTTC.

This sequence joins TRBV9 and TRBJ1-5; D not certain. The CDR3 is 15 amino acids. Trimming took off 0 bases at V and 0 bases at J, with 7 bases between the two ends. Germline CDR1 and CDR2: SGDLS and YYNGEE. The CDR3 here is CASSVDWDSNQPQHF. CDR3 bases: TGTGCCAGCAGCGTAGACTGGGATAGCAATCAGCCCCAGCATTTT.

The chain joins TRBV5-1 to TRBJ2-3; weak D call: TRBD2 (6 bases). In germline, CDR1 is SGHRS, CDR2 YFSETQ. The V gene lost 5 bases and the J gene lost 2 bases, with 12 bases spanning the gap. The CDR3 extends over 14 amino acids. DNA for the CDR3: TGCGCCAGCAGTAGCGGAGGCCTCACAGATACGCAGTATTTT. Translating gives CASSSGGLTDTQYF. The variable domain in full, with the rest retrieved from reference TRBV5-1 and TRBJ2-3, is KAGVTQTPRYLIKTRGQQVTLSCSPISGHRSVSWYQQTPGQGLQFLFEYFSETQRNKGNFPGRFSGRQFSNSRSEMNVSTLELGDSALYLCASSSGGLTDTQYFGPGTRLTVL.

CDR3 sequence reads: CSVEVGQINYGYTF. The CDR3, as DNA: TGCAGCGTTGAAGTGGGACAGATTAACTATGGCTACACCTTC. The chain uses TRBV29-1 and TRBJ1-2; TRBD1 agrees at 7 bases. The CDR3 length is 14 residues. Per germline, CDR1 SQVTM and CDR2 ANQGSEA. Losses at the gene ends were 1 base for V and 1 base for J; bases not matched to a gene: 3.

This clone occurred a few times. The genes are TRBV19 and TRBJ1-5, with D maybe TRBD1 (6 bases). CDR1 and CDR2 from the germline V gene are LNHDA and SQIVND (reference sequence). Trimming removed 5 bases from V and 3 bases from J, with 8 bases in between. There are 13 residues in the CDR3. CDR3: CASSGDNNQPQHF. In DNA, the CDR3 is TGTGCCAGTAGTGGGGACAACAATCAGCCCCAGCATTTT.

This clone was seen only a few times. The chain employs TRBV10-3 and TRBJ2-3, with 7 bases lining up with TRBD1. Germline CDR1 and CDR2: ENHRY and SYGVKD. The CDR3 spans 13 residues. Germline trimming cut 11 bases from V and 0 bases from J; bases unmatched to any gene: 5. The chain's CDR3 is CAHGDRSTDTQYF. Written as DNA, the CDR3 is TGTGCCCACGGGGACAGAAGCACAGATACGCAGTATTTT.

This clone was detected only a few times. The V call is TRBV9, the J call TRBJ2-4, with TRBD2 matching over 8 bases. V lost 6 bases to trimming and J lost 8 bases; unmatched junction nucleotides: 13. This CDR3 contains 15 residues. Germline CDR1 and CDR2: SGDLS and YYNGEE. CDR3 residues: CASTRFSGDWDIQYF. In DNA, the CDR3 is TGTGCCAGCACTCGTTTTAGCGGGGACTGGGACATTCAGTACTTC.

The CDR3 nucleotides read TGTGCCAGTAGTTTTAACCCCACGAAGCGGACAGTACAAGAGACCCAGTACTTC. It encodes CASSFNPTKRTVQETQYF. The rearrangement links TRBV19 to TRBJ2-5; D possibly corresponds to TRBD1 (6 bases). V lost 5 bases and J 2 bases, leaving 24 bases between the germline ends. Germline V gene lookup returns CDR1 LNHDA and CDR2 SQIVND (reference sequence). This CDR3 is built from 18 residues.

V gene TRBV5-3 combines with J gene TRBJ1-2; D perhaps matches TRBD1 (6 bases). TRBV5-3 carries the ORF label, with uncertain function. The CDR3 is 14 amino acids. With 1 base removed from V and 4 bases from J, the gap between germline ends came to 11 bases. As DNA, the CDR3 is TGTGCCAGAAGCTTGACGGGGGGCAGCTATGGCTACACCTTC. Its translation: CARSLTGGSYGYTF.

V is TRBV6-5 and J is TRBJ2-7, with D possibly matching TRBD2 (6 bases). In germline, CDR1 is MNHEY, CDR2 SVGAGI. The V and J ends lost 2 bases and 7 bases respectively, with 15 bases between them. CDR3 length: 14 residues. The CDR3 loop reads CASSYIGGTLEQYF. The CDR3 DNA reads TGTGCCAGCAGTTACATAGGCGGGACTTTAGAGCAGTACTTC.

This clone was detected only a few times. CDR3 in DNA: TGTGCCAGCAGCCAAACAGGGGAAAGGGCCTACGAGCAGTACTTC. Translated: CASSQTGERAYEQYF. V gene TRBV14 combines with J gene TRBJ2-7, with 7 bases that match TRBD1. Germline-derived CDR1 and CDR2 are SGHDN and FVKESK. The CDR3 consists of 15 residues. Losses at the gene ends were 2 bases for V and 2 bases for J; bases not matched to a gene: 6.

This clone was seen only a few times. This chain joins TRBV19 and TRBJ2-5; D ambiguous. In germline, CDR1 is LNHDA, CDR2 SQIVND (reference sequence). The CDR3 has 13 residues. V lost 6 bases, J lost 5 bases, and 13 bases lay in between. As DNA, the CDR3 is TGTGCCAGTAGCCCGTTGGGATGGGAGACCCAGTACTTC. Its protein is CASSPLGWETQYF.

This clone was detected only a few times. The chain links TRBV9 to TRBJ1-1, with D unresolved. CDR1 SGDLS and CDR2 YYNGEE come from the germline V gene. The CDR3 is 13 amino acids. Trimming stripped 0 bases from V and 2 bases from J, with 5 bases between. The CDR3 protein is CASSVAGNTEAFF. The CDR3 nucleotides read TGTGCCAGCAGCGTAGCAGGTAACACTGAAGCTTTCTTT.

This clone was recorded a few times. The chain couples TRBV12-5 to TRBJ1-1, with D possibly matching TRBD1 (6 bases). CDR3 length: 16 amino acids. CDR1 is LGHNT and CDR2 is FRNRAP in the germline V gene. V was shortened by 0 bases and J by 2 bases, with 13 bases between the two germline ends. CDR3 residues: CASGLVTAGVNTEAFF. CDR3 coding DNA: TGTGCTAGTGGTTTGGTAACGGCAGGGGTTAACACTGAAGCTTTCTTT. Full variable domain (remainder filled in from reference TRBV12-5 and TRBJ1-1): DARVTQTPRHKVTEMGQEVTMRCQPILGHNTVFWYRQTMMQGLELLAYFRNRAPLDDSGMPKDRFSAEMPDATLATLKIQPSEPRDSAVYFCASGLVTAGVNTEAFFGQGTRLTVV.

The chain is built from TRBV28 and TRBJ1-1; 7 nucleotides agree with TRBD1. Unmatched junction bases numbered 9, after V lost 5 bases and J lost 0 bases. Per the germline V gene, CDR1 is MDHEN and CDR2 is SYDVKM. CDR3 length equals 16 residues. CDR3 nucleotides: TGTGCCAGCAGTATACTGGGGCAGGGGGTGAACACTGAAGCTTTCTTT. Protein sequence: CASSILGQGVNTEAFF.

Only a few counts were recorded for this clone. The rearrangement uses TRBV7-6 and TRBJ2-3; D may correspond to TRBD1 or TRBD2 (6 bases each). This CDR3 region has 15 residues. Germline loops: CDR1 SGHVS, CDR2 FNYEAQ. The V gene lost 1 base and the J gene lost 0 bases, with 8 bases spanning the gap. In DNA, the CDR3 is TGTGCCAGCAGCTTAGGGGGGGCTAGCACAGATACGCAGTATTTT. Encoded protein: CASSLGGASTDTQYF.

This clone appeared a few times. This chain links TRBV5-1 with TRBJ2-2; possibly TRBD2 for D (5 bases). The V gene's germline CDR1 is SGHRS and CDR2 YFSETQ. The V end was cut by 4 bases, the J end by 0 bases, with 10 bases between. The CDR3 runs 15 residues. DNA of the CDR3: TGCGCCAGCAGCGTGACCGGGGCGAACACCGGGGAGCTGTTTTTT. Residues: CASSVTGANTGELFF. The entire variable domain, with the rest obtained from reference TRBV5-1 and TRBJ2-2, is as follows: KAGVTQTPRYLIKTRGQQVTLSCSPISGHRSVSWYQQTPGQGLQFLFEYFSETQRNKGNFPGRFSGRQFSNSRSEMNVSTLELGDSALYLCASSVTGANTGELFFGEGSRLTVL.